This entry is about one T cell receptor beta chain. Germline trimming cut 0 bases from V and 3 bases from J; bases unmatched to any gene: 8. Germline V lookup: CDR1 LGHNA, CDR2 YSLEER. This CDR3 has 17 residues. Recovered Cohort 3 donors showed two negative PCRs, clearance, or symptom resolution. The record originates from a study of blood T cell repertoires in COVID-19. In the study overall: T cells, B-cell-depleted T cells, or PBMCs provided the cDNA or gDNA that served as material.

TCRdb keeps only in-frame clones here, not all; method: immunoSEQ multiplex PCR. Here the sample spans 300,000 to 400,000 clones, over 75% being singletons. The chain joins TRBV4-3 to TRBJ1-2; 9 bases are shared with TRBD1. Specimen: PBMCs or T cells enriched from blood (not recorded which). The clonotype comes from a woman aged 30 to 39 who had recovered from COVID-19. The CDR3 region is CASSQDGAQGADYGYTF. In DNA form, the CDR3 reads TGCGCCAGCAGCCAAGATGGGGCACAGGGGGCAGACTATGGCTACACCTTC.